This record covers a single T cell receptor beta chain. Its antigen is unknown. V lost 0 bases to trimming and J lost 7 bases, with 7 bases between them. Germline assignment: CDR1 SGHAT and CDR2 FQNNGV. The CDR3 is 12 residues long. TCRdb used MiXCR to reprocess the reads, holding one entry per CDR3 protein. The sample has 200,000 to 250,000 distinct CDR3 sequences, about 40% seen once. These data belong to a study of T cell repertoires in cytomegalovirus infection. The overall study: A matching HLA type, together with CMV infection, was signaled by public TCR beta signatures. General study findings and limits: Dominant in the ex vivo response were TCR beta clonotypes restricted by HLA-C and specific for CMV.

The specimen was CD8+ T cells from cultured PBMCs, collected from culture after CMV antigen stimulation. The clonotype originates from a human donor in good health (CMV status not recorded). Some clones in this sample may be carry-over from other donors' samples. The chain is built from TRBV11-2 and TRBJ2-7; D gene uncertain. In DNA, the CDR3 is TGTGCCAGCAGCTTAGATACGGTAGAGCAGTACTTC. Protein product: CASSLDTVEQYF.